This T cell receptor beta chain was observed in a study of blood T cell repertoires in COVID-19. This clone was seen once. Repertoires were generated with immunoSEQ multiplex PCR, while TCRdb's copy carries only in-frame clones and drops some. The sample carries over 350,000 clones, about 89% recorded once. Sequences were obtained from peripheral blood. The clonotype originates from a woman in her 30s with acute or convalescent COVID-19.

The DNA of the CDR3 is TGTGCCAGCAGCGGAAGCGGGGGGTTGAGCTCCTACGAGCAGTACTTC. It yields the protein CASSGSGGLSSYEQYF. The chain carries TRBV3-1 (or the pseudogene TRBV3-2) and TRBJ2-7, with TRBD2 identical over 9 bases. J lost 0 bases, V lost 5 bases, and 8 bases had no gene match. This CDR3 is built from 16 residues. The germline gives CDR1 LGHDT, CDR2 YNNKEL (reference sequence).